This TCR beta chain was retrieved from a study of identical twins. Study observations and caveats: Invariant cells of the MAIT and iNKT types might have partly distorted the zero-insertion analyses. Insertion counts were lower in abundant cord blood beta clonotypes, a trend that memory repertoires did not show.

A single record per CDR3 protein comes from TCRdb applying MiXCR to the 5' RACE reads. This sample has a few hundred thousand distinct CDR3 sequences, with roughly 9.9% found just once. This clonotype was detected many times. Its antigen is not known. Germline loops: CDR1 MDHEN, CDR2 SYDVKM. The germline V and J ends were trimmed by 10 bases and 9 bases, with 16 bases remaining between them. This CDR3 is 11 amino acids long. The sample also formed part of further work on yellow fever vaccine responses in identical twins. That report adds: Each twin's T cell response to the vaccine was reported to look partly convergent and partly personalized.

Sequencing was carried out using PBMCs. This clonotype originated in a woman between 18 and 29 years old in good health. The chain employs TRBV28 and TRBJ2-7; D might be TRBD1 (6 bases). The CDR3: CAIRGDSGQYF. The CDR3 coding sequence is TGTGCCATCAGGGGTGACTCGGGGCAGTACTTC.